Given below is one T cell receptor beta chain in context. Sequenced by immunoSEQ multiplex PCR; TCRdb stores in-frame clones only, minus some. The table includes approximately 290,000 clones, roughly 89% detected once. This sample was taken from a study of blood T cell repertoires in COVID-19. V shed 0 bases and J shed 3 bases, with 11 bases lying between them. The CDR3 spans 15 residues. CDR1 is SGHDN and CDR2 is FVKESK in the germline V gene. Sequencing was carried out using peripheral blood. The source of this sequence is a man in his thirties or forties with acute or convalescent COVID-19. The V gene is TRBV14, the J gene TRBJ1-2, with D possibly TRBD1 on 6 matching bases. The CDR3 bases are TGTGCCAGCAGCCAAGATCCGGGACACCACTATGGCTACACCTTC. Protein product: CASSQDPGHHYGYTF.